These 20 T cell receptor beta chains were sequenced from one sample in a study of control samples from healthy donors and cancer patients. Produced via immunoSEQ multiplex PCR; TCRdb's table is partial and in-frame only. The sample lists some 150,000 clones, 85% to 95% seen once, with around 14% in the top ten. Sequencing was performed on blood. The receptor source for this set is a middle-aged man in good health.

The chain couples TRBV6-6 to TRBJ1-2; D possibly corresponds to TRBD1 (6 bases). Germline lookup yields CDR1 MNHNY and CDR2 SVGAGI (reference sequence). The CDR3 sequence is 12 residues long. V gave up 7 bases and J gave up 8 bases, with 14 bases separating them. The CDR3 sequence: CASKQDSRGYTF. The CDR3 nucleotides read TGTGCCAGCAAGCAGGACAGCCGCGGCTACACCTTC.

The CDR3: CASSPGRGPYNEQFF. The CDR3 DNA is TGTGCCAGCAGCCCGGGACGGGGCCCCTACAATGAGCAGTTCTTC. The rearrangement joins TRBV7-8 to TRBJ2-1; either TRBD1 or TRBD2 may fit D (5 bases each). Germline V gives CDR1 SGHVS, CDR2 FQNEAQ. The CDR3 has 15 residues. V was trimmed by 5 bases and J by 2 bases, leaving 13 bases between them.

The rearrangement joins TRBV30 to TRBJ2-1; D is unclear. Germline V lookup: CDR1 GTSNPN, CDR2 SVGIG (reference sequence). Deletions cut 0 bases from V and 4 bases from J, with 16 bases between. This CDR3 comprises 16 residues. In DNA, the CDR3 is TGTGCCTGGAGTGTAAGTGGTGCCCTAATATACAATGAGCAGTTCTTC. Translation: CAWSVSGALIYNEQFF.

This clone appeared a few times. The rearrangement links TRBV7-2 to TRBJ2-1; unclear D gene. This CDR3 region has 12 residues. Between the trimmed V and J ends, which lost 3 bases and 4 bases, there was a span of 4 bases. Per germline, CDR1 SGHTA and CDR2 FQGNSA. CDR3 region: CASSLTYNEQFF. CDR3 coding DNA: TGTGCCAGCAGCTTGACTTACAATGAGCAGTTCTTC.

The chain has TRBV10-3 and TRBJ1-5, with 12 bases matching TRBD1. Trimming at V came to 6 bases and at J to 5 bases, leaving 2 bases not matched to a gene. CDR3 length equals 14 residues. Per germline, CDR1 ENHRY and CDR2 SYGVKD. Here the CDR3 DNA reads TGTGCCATCAGGGGACAGGGGGCCTATCAGCCCCAGCATTTT. It is translated as CAIRGQGAYQPQHF.

The V and J genes are TRBV6-6 and TRBJ1-2, with D hard to call. Trimming shortened V by 7 bases and J by 2 bases, and 14 bases separated the two germline ends. The CDR3 covers 14 residues. Germline V lookup: CDR1 MNHNY, CDR2 SVGAGI (reference sequence). CDR3: CASTSPTGNYGYTF. The CDR3 bases are TGTGCCAGCACCTCACCGACTGGCAACTATGGCTACACCTTC.

Notes on this clone: One end of the junction does not line up with germline, which may come from a read error. Other nucleotide sequences from this sample produce the same CDR3. The V and J genes are TRBV5-1 and TRBJ2-3; D perhaps matches TRBD2 (5 bases). The CDR3 length is 15 residues. Germline CDR1 SGHRS, CDR2 YFSETQ. The CDR3 DNA reads TGCGCCAGCAGCTTGGAAAAGCGGAGCACGGATACGCAGTATTTT. The encoded protein is CASSLEKRSTDTQYF.

In DNA, the CDR3 is TGCGCCAGCAGCGAGGGACCCTCGGGGGAGCTGTTTTTT. Amino acids: CASSEGPSGELFF. The genes are TRBV5-1 and TRBJ2-2; the D gene could be TRBD1 or TRBD2 (5 bases each). The CDR3 spans 13 residues. V gave up 4 bases and J gave up 8 bases, with 12 bases separating them. Germline-derived CDR1 and CDR2 are SGHRS and YFSETQ.

This rearrangement joins TRBV10-3 to TRBJ2-7, with TRBD1 matching over 9 bases. The V segment lost 8 bases and the J segment 1 base; nucleotides outside the gene matches: 3. This CDR3 has 13 residues. Germline V gives CDR1 ENHRY, CDR2 SYGVKD. The CDR3 DNA reads as TGTGCCATCCTCGGGACAGGGTCCTACGAGCAGTACTTC. This codes for CAILGTGSYEQYF.

The chain couples TRBV5-4 to TRBJ2-7, with a tentative D call TRBD1 (6 bases). Germline values: CDR1 SGHNT, CDR2 YYREEE (reference sequence). The CDR3 consists of 15 residues. V gave up 0 bases and J gave up 3 bases, with 13 bases separating them. The chain's CDR3 is CASSLANREGYEQYF. For the CDR3, the DNA is TGTGCCAGCAGCTTGGCTAACAGGGAAGGCTACGAGCAGTACTTC.

The chain uses TRBV5-6 and TRBJ1-1; D not resolved. The germline V gene has CDR1 SGHDT and CDR2 YYEEEE. The germline V and J ends were trimmed by 0 bases and 7 bases, with 13 bases remaining between them. This CDR3 comprises 14 residues. CDR3 residues: CASSLGQAKYEAFF. CDR3 DNA sequence: TGTGCCAGCAGCTTGGGTCAGGCTAAATATGAAGCTTTCTTT.

The rearrangement uses TRBV5-1 and TRBJ2-7; 9 positions agree with TRBD1. Germline V gene lookup returns CDR1 SGHRS and CDR2 YFSETQ. The junction had 7 bases not matched to a gene; V was cut back by 4 bases and J by 5 bases. There are 14 residues in the CDR3. The CDR3 reads CASSPGQGRNEQYF. Written as DNA, the CDR3 is TGCGCCAGCAGCCCCGGACAGGGGCGGAACGAGCAGTACTTC.

This clone was recorded only once. The V call is TRBV5-6, the J call TRBJ2-3; D not certain. Germline V CDR1 and CDR2: SGHDT, YYEEEE. V was shortened by 0 bases and J by 2 bases, with 13 bases between the two germline ends. The CDR3 sequence is 16 residues long. For the CDR3, the DNA is TGTGCCAGCAGCTTGGCCTGGAGCACGCTCACAGATACGCAGTATTTT. Translation gives CASSLAWSTLTDTQYF.

The chain couples TRBV10-3 to TRBJ1-1, with unresolved D. Deletions cut 0 bases from V and 4 bases from J, with 6 bases between. The germline V gene has CDR1 ENHRY and CDR2 SYGVKD. The CDR3 is 13 residues long. The CDR3 spells CAISESRTTEAFF. CDR3 DNA sequence: TGTGCCATCAGTGAGTCGAGAACCACTGAAGCTTTCTTT.

With respect to this clone: Other DNA sequences from this sample encode an identical CDR3 as well. The J gene is TRBJ1-4, the V gene TRBV15; D is ambiguous. Looked up from germline, CDR1 is LNHNV and CDR2 is YYDKDF (reference sequence). The CDR3 has 13 residues. V was trimmed by 3 bases and J by 5 bases, leaving 7 bases between them. The CDR3 region has the DNA TGTGCCACCAGCAGGGGTTCCAATGAAAAACTGTTTTTT. Amino acids: CATSRGSNEKLFF.

The chain recombines TRBV27 with TRBJ2-7; D is unclear. Germline assignment: CDR1 MNHEY and CDR2 SMNVEV (reference sequence). This CDR3 comprises 12 residues. V was cut by 2 bases and J by 3 bases, with 5 bases left in between. The CDR3 region is CASSLVIYEQYF. The CDR3 DNA follows: TGTGCCAGCAGTTTAGTTATCTACGAGCAGTACTTC.

The chain uses TRBV30 and TRBJ1-4; tentative D call: TRBD1 (5 bases). The germline gives CDR1 GTSNPN, CDR2 SVGIG (reference sequence). This CDR3 has 14 residues. Trimming removed 4 bases from V and 8 bases from J, with 17 bases in between. The CDR3 DNA is TGTGCCTGGACCCAGGGATGGATTAGGGAAAAACTGTTTTTT. Amino acid sequence: CAWTQGWIREKLFF.

The V call is TRBV6-2 or TRBV6-3, the J call TRBJ1-1, with 10 bases aligning to TRBD1. Germline V lookup: CDR1 MNHEY, CDR2 SVGEGT. This CDR3 spans 15 amino acids. The junction had 6 bases not matched to a gene; V was cut back by 2 bases and J by 6 bases. The chain's CDR3 is CASSYRTGGTAEAFF. The CDR3 region has the DNA TGTGCCAGCAGTTACAGGACAGGGGGGACGGCTGAAGCTTTCTTT.

This chain joins TRBV6-1 and TRBJ1-1, with D possibly matching TRBD1 (5 bases). The CDR3 is 13 amino acids. The germline V and J ends were trimmed by 3 bases and 4 bases, with 9 bases remaining between them. Looked up from germline, CDR1 is MNHNS and CDR2 is SASEGT. CDR3 in amino acids: CASSDRGRTEAFF. The CDR3, as DNA: TGTGCCAGCAGTGATAGGGGTCGCACTGAAGCTTTCTTT.

V gene TRBV5-6 combines with J gene TRBJ2-7; D ambiguous. The CDR3 length is 18 residues. V lost 1 base and J lost 4, with 24 bases in between. Germline V gene sequence: CDR1 SGHDT, CDR2 YYEEEE. CDR3 sequence (DNA): TGTGCCAGCAGCTTGTGGTTCCGAATTGAGTTCCCAGGATACGAGCAGTACTTC. Encoded protein: CASSLWFRIEFPGYEQYF.